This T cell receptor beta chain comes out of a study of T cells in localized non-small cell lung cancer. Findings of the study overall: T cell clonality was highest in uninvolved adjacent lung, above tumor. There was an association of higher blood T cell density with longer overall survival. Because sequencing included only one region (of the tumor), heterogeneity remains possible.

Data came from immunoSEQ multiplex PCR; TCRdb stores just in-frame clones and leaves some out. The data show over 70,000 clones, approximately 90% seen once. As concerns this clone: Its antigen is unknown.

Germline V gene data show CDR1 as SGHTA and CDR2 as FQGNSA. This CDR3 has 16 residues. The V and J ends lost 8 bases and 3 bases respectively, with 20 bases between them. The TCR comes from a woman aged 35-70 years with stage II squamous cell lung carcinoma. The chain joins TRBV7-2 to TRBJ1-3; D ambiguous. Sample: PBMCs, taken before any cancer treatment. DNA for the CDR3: TGTGCCAGCCGTGGAAGGGCCCTACTTCATGGAAACACCATATATTTT. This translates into CASRGRALLHGNTIYF.